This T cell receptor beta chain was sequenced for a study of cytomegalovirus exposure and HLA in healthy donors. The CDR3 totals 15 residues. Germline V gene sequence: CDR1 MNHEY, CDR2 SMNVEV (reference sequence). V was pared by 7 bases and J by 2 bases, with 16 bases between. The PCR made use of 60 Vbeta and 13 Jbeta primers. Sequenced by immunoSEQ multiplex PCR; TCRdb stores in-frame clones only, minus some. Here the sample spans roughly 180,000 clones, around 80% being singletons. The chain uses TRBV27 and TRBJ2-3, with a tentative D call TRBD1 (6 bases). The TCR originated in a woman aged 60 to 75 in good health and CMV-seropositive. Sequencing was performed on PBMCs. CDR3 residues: CASNPQGSYTDTQYF. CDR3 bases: TGTGCCAGCAACCCTCAGGGGTCCTACACAGATACGCAGTATTTT.